Detailed here is one T cell receptor beta chain. The data originate from a study of blood T cell repertoires in COVID-19. In the study overall: Samples of COVID-19 (acute and convalescent) were obtained from the United States, Italy and Spain. Sources were T cells, B-cell-depleted T cells, or PBMCs; the material itself was cDNA or gDNA.

The germline V and J ends were trimmed by 5 bases and 0 bases, with 12 bases remaining between them. The CDR3 spans 15 residues. Per the germline V gene, CDR1 is SGHAT and CDR2 is FQNNGV. Original processing notes: Estimation of nucleated cell counts was performed using reference gene primer amplification. Sequenced by immunoSEQ multiplex PCR; TCRdb stores in-frame clones only, minus some. V and J calls and clone size come straight from that table; D and trimming were deduced from the DNA. The table lists under 350,000 clones, about nine tenths of them singletons, with around 2% in the top ten. The sequencing sample was made of peripheral blood. The clonotype originates from a man over 45 with acute or convalescent COVID-19. The V call is TRBV11-2, the J call TRBJ2-3, with a possible D match to TRBD1 (5 bases). CDR3 in DNA: TGTGCCAGCAGCCCACTGGGGCGGAGCACAGATACGCAGTATTTT. Translating it yields CASSPLGRSTDTQYF.